This is a list of T cell receptor beta chains from one sample in a study of CD8+ T cells in alopecia areata. Some clones are missing from TCRdb's copy, which holds only in-frame ones; the method was immunoSEQ multiplex PCR. There are about 210,000 clones in the sample; 43% occur only once, and 2.6% lies in the top ten. The input for sequencing was CD4+ T cells sorted from blood, taken between weeks 36 and 40, from a patient treated with tofacitinib. These receptor sequences come from a human donor with alopecia areata. CDR3s include the opening cysteine and the closing phenylalanine or tryptophan. A D gene is named only where the DNA matches it firmly. Not every row has a clone size; where given, it reads once, few, many or a size class.

CDR3: CASSVDRRRGYTF
DNA: TGTGCCAGCAGCGTAGATCGGAGAAGAGGCTACACCTTC
V: TRBV9
J: TRBJ1-2
size: -
D: -

CDR3: CASSRTGNSYEQYF
DNA: TGTGCCAGCAGTAGAACAGGGAATTCCTACGAGCAGTACTTC
V: TRBV2
J: TRBJ2-7
size: -
D: -

CDR3: CAWSVTRGTQYF
DNA: TGTGCCTGGAGTGTGACACGGGGGACCCAGTACTTC
V: TRBV30
J: TRBJ2-5
size: few
D: -

CDR3: CAWSPPKGEAFF
DNA: TGTGCCTGGAGCCCGCCCAAGGGGGAGGCTTTCTTT
V: TRBV30
J: TRBJ1-1
size: -
D: -

CDR3: CSVGLGENTEAFF
DNA: TGCAGCGTTGGACTAGGGGAGAACACTGAAGCTTTCTTT
V: TRBV29-1
J: TRBJ1-1
size: -
D: -

CDR3: CASSPRTDRNNSPLHF
DNA: TGTGCCAGCAGCCCTAGGACAGACAGGAATAATTCACCCCTCCACTTT
V: TRBV7-8
J: TRBJ1-6
size: few
D: -

CDR3: CASSLTRDLGGETQYF
DNA: TGCGCCAGCAGCTTGACACGGGACCTCGGCGGCGAGACCCAGTACTTC
V: TRBV5-1
J: TRBJ2-5
size: few
D: -

CDR3: CASSRGQGSGELFF
DNA: TGTGCCAGTAGTAGAGGACAGGGATCCGGGGAGCTGTTTTTT
V: TRBV19
J: TRBJ2-2
size: few
D: TRBD1

CDR3: CASSQPSTDTQYF
DNA: TGTGCCAGCTCACAACCTAGCACAGATACGCAGTATTTT
V: TRBV18
J: TRBJ2-3
size: -
D: -

CDR3: CATSSTRAGNTEAFF
DNA: TGTGCCACCAGCTCAACGAGGGCAGGGAACACTGAAGCTTTCTTT
V: TRBV15
J: TRBJ1-1
size: few
D: -

CDR3: CASSSLGTGRQGYTF
DNA: TGTGCCAGCAGTTCCCTCGGGACAGGGAGACAGGGCTACACCTTC
V: TRBV27
J: TRBJ1-2
size: -
D: TRBD1

CDR3: CATSNPTTGIYGYTF
DNA: TGTGCCACCAGCAATCCCACGACAGGAATCTATGGCTACACCTTC
V: TRBV15
J: TRBJ1-2
size: few
D: -

CDR3: CASSSGRSGHHTDTQYF
DNA: TGTGCCAGCAGCTCCGGGAGGAGCGGGCACCACACAGATACGCAGTATTTT
V: TRBV7-3
J: TRBJ2-3
size: -
D: TRBD2

CDR3: CASGTTTDTQYF
DNA: TGTGCCAGCGGGACCACCACAGATACGCAGTATTTT
V: TRBV6-6
J: TRBJ2-3
size: -
D: -

CDR3: CASSEFGQMNTEAFF
DNA: TGTGCCAGCAGTGAATTTGGACAGATGAACACTGAAGCTTTCTTT
V: TRBV25-1
J: TRBJ1-1
size: few
D: -

CDR3: CASSSMQGITGELFF
DNA: TGTGCCAGCAGTTCCATGCAGGGGATCACCGGGGAGCTGTTTTTT
V: TRBV28
J: TRBJ2-2
size: -
D: -

CDR3: CASSPSAPLLVNEQFF
DNA: TGTGCCAGCTCACCATCTGCTCCACTACTAGTCAATGAGCAGTTCTTC
V: TRBV18
J: TRBJ2-1
size: few
D: -

CDR3: CASSQTWSSYNEQFF
DNA: TGTGCCAGCAGCCAGACCTGGAGCTCCTACAATGAGCAGTTCTTC
V: TRBV2
J: TRBJ2-1
size: once
D: -

CDR3: CVSKVYNEQFF
DNA: TGTGTCAGCAAGGTTTACAATGAGCAGTTCTTC
V: TRBV27
J: TRBJ2-1
size: -
D: -

CDR3: CAGGLGGGTGELFF
DNA: TGTGCCGGGGGACTAGGAGGTGGCACCGGGGAGCTGTTTTTT
V: TRBV7-2
J: TRBJ2-2
size: -
D: TRBD2

CDR3: CAWSKSRDTNYGYTF
DNA: TGTGCCTGGAGTAAATCGAGGGATACTAACTATGGCTACACCTTC
V: TRBV30
J: TRBJ1-2
size: -
D: -

CDR3: CASSPVGETQYF
DNA: TGCGCCAGCAGCCCGGTCGGAGAGACCCAGTACTTC
V: TRBV5-1
J: TRBJ2-5
size: -
D: -

CDR3: CASGPGTRGETQYF
DNA: TGCGCCAGCGGCCCCGGGACTAGAGGCGAGACCCAGTACTTC
V: TRBV5-1
J: TRBJ2-5
size: once
D: TRBD2

CDR3: CATSRPRDGHNEQFF
DNA: TGTGCCACCAGCAGGCCGCGGGACGGACACAATGAGCAGTTCTTC
V: TRBV15
J: TRBJ2-1
size: few
D: -

CDR3: CAWGRGASYEQYF
DNA: TGTGCCTGGGGCAGGGGAGCCTCCTACGAGCAGTACTTC
V: TRBV30
J: TRBJ2-7
size: few
D: -

CDR3: CAWTEGRIYNEQFF
DNA: TGTGCCTGGACGGAGGGGCGAATCTACAATGAGCAGTTCTTC
V: TRBV30
J: TRBJ2-1
size: -
D: -

CDR3: CASTTGVLVGNEQFF
DNA: TGTGCCAGCACAACGGGGGTGCTAGTCGGCAATGAGCAGTTCTTC
V: TRBV6-1
J: TRBJ2-1
size: -
D: -

CDR3: CASSAGVNEQFF
DNA: TGTGCCAGCAGCGCCGGGGTGAATGAGCAGTTCTTC
V: TRBV9
J: TRBJ2-1
size: -
D: -